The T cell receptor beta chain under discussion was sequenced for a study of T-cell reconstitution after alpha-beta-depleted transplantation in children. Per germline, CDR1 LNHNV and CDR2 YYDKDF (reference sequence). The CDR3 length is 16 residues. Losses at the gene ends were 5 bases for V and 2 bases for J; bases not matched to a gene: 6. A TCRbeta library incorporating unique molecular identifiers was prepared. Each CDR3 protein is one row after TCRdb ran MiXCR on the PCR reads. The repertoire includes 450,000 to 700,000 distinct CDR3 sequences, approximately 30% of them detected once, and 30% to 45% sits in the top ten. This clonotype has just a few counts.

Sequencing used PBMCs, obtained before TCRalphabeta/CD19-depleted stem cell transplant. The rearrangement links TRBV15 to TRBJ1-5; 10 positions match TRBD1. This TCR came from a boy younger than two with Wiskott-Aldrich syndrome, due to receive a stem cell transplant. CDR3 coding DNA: TGTGCCACCAGCGGAGGAGGGACAGGGGGCAATCAGCCCCAGCATTTT. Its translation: CATSGGGTGGNQPQHF. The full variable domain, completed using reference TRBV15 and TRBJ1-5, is DAMVIQNPRYQVTQFGKPVTLSCSQTLNHNVMYWYQQKSSQAPKLLFHYYDKDFNNEADTPDNFQSRRPNTSFCFLDIRSPGLGDTAMYLCATSGGGTGGNQPQHFGDGTRLSIL.